This T cell receptor beta chain was recovered during a study of OX40 agonist ivuxolimab in advanced cancers. As for the study more broadly: Ivuxolimab was an agonistic, fully human IgG2 monoclonal antibody directed against OX40 (CD134), a costimulatory receptor. Prior anti-PD-1, anti-PD-L1 or anti-CTLA-4 therapy was permitted, and approximately 39% of dose-escalation patients had received checkpoint inhibitors. Partial responses occurred in three dose-escalation patients, of whom one had hepatocellular carcinoma and two had cutaneous melanoma. The point of sequencing TCRbeta in the periphery was to test whether ivuxolimab changed TCR sequence diversity and drove clonal T-cell expansion. The monotherapy dose-escalation portion (N of about 50 patients) of the phase I ivuxolimab trial is reported in the paper. Intravenous ivuxolimab was administered to patients every 2 weeks at six dose levels: 0.01, 0.1, 0.3, 1.5, 3 and 10 mg/kg. Among the roughly 50 dose-escalation patients, around 20 had hepatocellular carcinoma, some 15 melanoma, 9 renal cell carcinoma and 9 head and neck cancer. The dose-escalation cohort was 80% to 90% male with a mean age of about 58 years, ranging from 23 to 79. What the work shows at the level of the full study, not this receptor alone: Low levels of normalized T-cell clonal expansion were also seen in some patients who did not respond. Partial responders in the 0.1-3.0 mg/kg groups had among the lowest normalized peripheral clonal expansion, especially among CD8+ T cells. After ivuxolimab, CD8+ T cells had more expanded clones than CD4+ T cells on average. At doses of 0.1 to 3.0 mg/kg, clonal expansion of both CD4+ and CD8+ blood T cells was observed from baseline to week 6. Antigen specificity was not determined for the clonally expanded peripheral T cells.

This clone appeared a single time. Its antigen is unknown. No quality values exist for individual bases; no much larger clone is one base distant. The trial excluded patients who had a history of autoimmune disease or who were on systemic immunosuppression. Peripheral blood for TCR sequencing was collected from all dose cohorts at baseline, on cycle 4 day 1, and on cycle 7 day 1. The samples were taken from a phase I, first-in-human, multicenter, open-label dose-escalation trial of ivuxolimab. Adults with locally advanced or metastatic melanoma, renal cell carcinoma, hepatocellular carcinoma or head and neck squamous cell carcinoma were enrolled in the trial. Before TCR sequencing, CD4+ and CD8+ T cells were separately sorted from peripheral blood. Genomic DNA was extracted from sorted cells for sequencing of the TCRbeta CDR3 region. The immunoSEQ Assay was used for sequencing of TCRbeta CDR3 regions. What TCRdb holds here is the immuneACCESS table cut down to in-frame rearrangements. Part of the clones is not present; checked against another copy, under half of the missing clones reflect an unresolved V gene, and the others are unexplained. The sample profile shows 60,000 to 70,000 clones; over 75% of them were found once. Approximately 0.3% of the sample belongs to the ten largest clones.

From its cysteine to its phenylalanine, the CDR3 spans 13 amino acids. Solely the CDR3 DNA is kept, with 39 bases framed from the first base. The germline V gene sets CDR1 to SGHTA and CDR2 to FQGTGA. A distance of 11 bases separates the germline ends of V and J, which lose 1 base and 8 bases respectively. The clonotype comes from an adult with an advanced solid tumor such as melanoma, head and neck, liver or kidney cancer. The chain joins TRBV7-3 to TRBJ1-2; the D gene cannot be named for sure. The sample here was CD4+ or CD8+ T cells sorted from blood, taken in a trial of the OX40 agonist ivuxolimab. The bases read TGTGCCAGCAGCTTAAACCAGGTCGTAGGCTACACCTTC. Translated, it gives CASSLNQVVGYTF.